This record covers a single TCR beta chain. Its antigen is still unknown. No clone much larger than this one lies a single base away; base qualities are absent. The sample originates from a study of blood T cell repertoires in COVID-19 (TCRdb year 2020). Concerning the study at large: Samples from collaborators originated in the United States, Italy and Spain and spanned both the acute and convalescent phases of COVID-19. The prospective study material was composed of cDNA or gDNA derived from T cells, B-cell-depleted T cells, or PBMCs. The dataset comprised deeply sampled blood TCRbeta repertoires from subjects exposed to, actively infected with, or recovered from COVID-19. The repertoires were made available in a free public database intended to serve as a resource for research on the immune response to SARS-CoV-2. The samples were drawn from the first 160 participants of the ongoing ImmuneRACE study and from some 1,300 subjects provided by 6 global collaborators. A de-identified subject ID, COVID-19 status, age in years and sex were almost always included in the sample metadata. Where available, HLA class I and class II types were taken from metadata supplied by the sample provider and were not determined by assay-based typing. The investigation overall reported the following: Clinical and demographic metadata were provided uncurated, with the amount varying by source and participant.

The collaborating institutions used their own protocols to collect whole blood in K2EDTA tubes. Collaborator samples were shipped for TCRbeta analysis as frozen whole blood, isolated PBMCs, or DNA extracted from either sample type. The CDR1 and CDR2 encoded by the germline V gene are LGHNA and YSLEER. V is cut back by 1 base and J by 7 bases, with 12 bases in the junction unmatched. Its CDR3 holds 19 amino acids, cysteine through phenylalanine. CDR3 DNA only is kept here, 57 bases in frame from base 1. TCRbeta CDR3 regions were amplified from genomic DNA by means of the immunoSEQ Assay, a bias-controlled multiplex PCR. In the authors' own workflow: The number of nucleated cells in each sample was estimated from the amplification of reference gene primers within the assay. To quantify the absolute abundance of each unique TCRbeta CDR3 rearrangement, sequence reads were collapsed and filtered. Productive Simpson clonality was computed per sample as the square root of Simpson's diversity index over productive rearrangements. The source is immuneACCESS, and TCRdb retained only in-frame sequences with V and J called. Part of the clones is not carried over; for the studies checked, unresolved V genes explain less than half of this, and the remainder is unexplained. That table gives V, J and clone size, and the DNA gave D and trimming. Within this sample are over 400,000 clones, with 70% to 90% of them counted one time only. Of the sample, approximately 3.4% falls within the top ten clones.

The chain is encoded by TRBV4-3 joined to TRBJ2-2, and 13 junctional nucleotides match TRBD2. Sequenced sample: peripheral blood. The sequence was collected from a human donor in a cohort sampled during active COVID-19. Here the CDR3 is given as CASSQVYELAGGPVGELFF. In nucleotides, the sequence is TGCGCCAGCAGCCAAGTATATGAACTAGCGGGAGGGCCGGTCGGGGAGCTGTTTTTT.